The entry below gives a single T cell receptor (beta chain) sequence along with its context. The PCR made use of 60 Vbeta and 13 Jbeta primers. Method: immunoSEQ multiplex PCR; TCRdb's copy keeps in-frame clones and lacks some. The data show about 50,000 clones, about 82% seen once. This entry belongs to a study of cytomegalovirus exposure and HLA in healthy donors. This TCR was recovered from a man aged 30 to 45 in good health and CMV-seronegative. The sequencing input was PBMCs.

CDR3 coding DNA: TGTGCCAGCAGCCAAGATCGGGAGGGCCAAGAGACCCAGTACTTC. Residues: CASSQDREGQETQYF. The V and J genes are TRBV4-2 and TRBJ2-5, with 8 bases identical to TRBD2. This CDR3 comprises 15 residues. Per the germline V gene, CDR1 is LGHNA and CDR2 is YNFKEQ. V dropped 0 bases and J dropped 1; count of bases not matched to a gene: 1.